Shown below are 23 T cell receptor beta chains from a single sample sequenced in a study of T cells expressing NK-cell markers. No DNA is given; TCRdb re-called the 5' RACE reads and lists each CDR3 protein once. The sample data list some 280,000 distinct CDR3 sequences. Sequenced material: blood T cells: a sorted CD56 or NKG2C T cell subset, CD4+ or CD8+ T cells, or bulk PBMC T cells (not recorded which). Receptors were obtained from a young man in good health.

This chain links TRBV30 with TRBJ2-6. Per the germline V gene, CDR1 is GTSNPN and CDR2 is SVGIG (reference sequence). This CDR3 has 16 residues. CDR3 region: CAWSVRSGAGANVLTF.

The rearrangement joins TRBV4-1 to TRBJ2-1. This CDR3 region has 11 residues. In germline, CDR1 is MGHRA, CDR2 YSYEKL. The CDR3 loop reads CASSQAHTRFF.

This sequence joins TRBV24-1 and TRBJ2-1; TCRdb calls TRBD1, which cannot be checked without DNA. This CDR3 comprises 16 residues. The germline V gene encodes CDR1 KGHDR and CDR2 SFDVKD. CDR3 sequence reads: CATSDRQGLSYNEQFF.

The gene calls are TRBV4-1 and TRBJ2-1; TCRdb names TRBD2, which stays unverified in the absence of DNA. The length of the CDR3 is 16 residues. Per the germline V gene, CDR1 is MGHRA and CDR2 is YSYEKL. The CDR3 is CASSHPSGSVKNEQFF.

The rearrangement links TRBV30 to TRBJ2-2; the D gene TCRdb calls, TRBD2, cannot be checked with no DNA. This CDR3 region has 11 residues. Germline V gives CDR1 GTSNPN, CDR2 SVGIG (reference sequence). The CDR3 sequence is CAWKRAWELFF.

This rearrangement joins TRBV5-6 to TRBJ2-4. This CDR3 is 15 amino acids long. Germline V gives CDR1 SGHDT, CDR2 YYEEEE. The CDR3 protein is CASSLSADAKNIQYF. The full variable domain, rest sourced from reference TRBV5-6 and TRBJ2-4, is DAGVTQSPTHLIKTRGQQVTLRCSPKSGHDTVSWYQQALGQGPQFIFQYYEEEERQRGNFPDRFSGHQFPNYSSELNVNALLLGDSALYLCASSLSADAKNIQYFGAGTRLSVL.

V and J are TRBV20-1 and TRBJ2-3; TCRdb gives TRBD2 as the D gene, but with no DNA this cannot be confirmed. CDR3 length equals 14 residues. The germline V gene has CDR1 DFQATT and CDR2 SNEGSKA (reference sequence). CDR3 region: CSARTSGTVGTQYF.

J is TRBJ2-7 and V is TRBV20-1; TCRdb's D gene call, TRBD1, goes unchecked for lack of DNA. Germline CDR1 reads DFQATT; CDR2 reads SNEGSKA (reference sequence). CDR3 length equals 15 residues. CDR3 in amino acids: CSAKPRGRADYEQYF.

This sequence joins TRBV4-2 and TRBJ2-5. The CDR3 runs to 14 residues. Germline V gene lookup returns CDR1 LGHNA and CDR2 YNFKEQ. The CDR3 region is CASSQAGDQETQYF.

The CDR3 spells CASSQDETQYF. The chain employs TRBV4-2 and TRBJ2-5. CDR1 and CDR2 from the germline V gene are LGHNA and YNFKEQ. This CDR3 spans 11 amino acids.

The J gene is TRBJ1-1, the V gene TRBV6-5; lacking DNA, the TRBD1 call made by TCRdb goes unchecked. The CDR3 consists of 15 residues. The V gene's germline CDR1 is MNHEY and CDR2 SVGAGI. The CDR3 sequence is CASSYSRRDRDAAFF.

The CDR3 protein is CASRASEYEQFF. The chain carries TRBV12-3 or TRBV12-4 and TRBJ2-1; TCRdb returns TRBD2, unconfirmable since there is no DNA. CDR3 length equals 12 residues.

CDR3 amino acids: CASSQALGEQFF. This chain links TRBV3-1 with TRBJ2-1; the TCRdb D gene call, TRBD2, has no DNA to confirm it. CDR3 size: 12 residues. From germline, CDR1 is LGHDT and CDR2 YNNKEL (reference sequence).

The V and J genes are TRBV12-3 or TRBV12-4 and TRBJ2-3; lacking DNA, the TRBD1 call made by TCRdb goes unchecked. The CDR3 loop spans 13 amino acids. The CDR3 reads CASGDSRGDTQYF.

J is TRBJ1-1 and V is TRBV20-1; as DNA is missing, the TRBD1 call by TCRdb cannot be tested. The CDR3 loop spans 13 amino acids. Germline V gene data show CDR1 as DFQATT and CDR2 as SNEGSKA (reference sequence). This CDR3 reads CSAHRGVSTEAFF.

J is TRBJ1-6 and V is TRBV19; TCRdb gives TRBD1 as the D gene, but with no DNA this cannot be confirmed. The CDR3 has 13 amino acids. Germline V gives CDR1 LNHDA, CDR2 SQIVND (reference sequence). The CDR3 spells CASSTGANSPLHF.

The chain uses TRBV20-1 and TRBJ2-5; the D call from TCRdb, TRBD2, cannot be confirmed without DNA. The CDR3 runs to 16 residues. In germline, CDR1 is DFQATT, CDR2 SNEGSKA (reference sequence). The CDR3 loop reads CSAGGELAGGRETQYF.

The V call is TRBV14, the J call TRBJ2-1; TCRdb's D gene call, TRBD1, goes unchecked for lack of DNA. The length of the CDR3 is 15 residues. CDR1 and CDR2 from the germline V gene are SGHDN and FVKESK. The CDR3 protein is CASSQDRGQGNEQFF.

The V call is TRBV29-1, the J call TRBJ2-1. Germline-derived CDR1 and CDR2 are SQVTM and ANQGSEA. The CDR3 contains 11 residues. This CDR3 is CSVDRLNEQFF.

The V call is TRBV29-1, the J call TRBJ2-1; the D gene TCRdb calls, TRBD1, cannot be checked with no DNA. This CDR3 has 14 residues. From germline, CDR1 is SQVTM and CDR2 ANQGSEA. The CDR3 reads CSVGEGQGYNEQFF.

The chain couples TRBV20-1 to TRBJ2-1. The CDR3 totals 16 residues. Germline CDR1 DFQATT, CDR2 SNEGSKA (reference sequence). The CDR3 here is CSASKRRLQSYNEQFF.

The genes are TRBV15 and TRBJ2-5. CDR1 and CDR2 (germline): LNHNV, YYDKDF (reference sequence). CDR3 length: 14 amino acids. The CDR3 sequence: CATSRNGDQETQYF.

CDR3 amino acids: CASRPSGRNTEAFF. The chain has TRBV12-2 and TRBJ1-1; TCRdb picks TRBD1, but there is no DNA to check that call. TRBV12-2 is a known pseudogene. The CDR3 spans 14 residues.